A single sample gave rise to the 10 T cell receptor beta chains below, sequenced in a study of beta chain features in type 1 diabetes. Their recognized antigens are unknown. Findings and caveats of the study: There was a moderate but significant shortening of TCRB CDR3s in all four CD4+ subsets of Type 1 diabetes patients.

The sequenced template was cDNA made from the entire isolated RNA. Generated by immunoSEQ multiplex PCR, the TCRdb table keeps only in-frame clones and is missing some. The table records approximately 240,000 clones, 16% of them present only once. Sequencing was done on a sample of naive CD4+ T cells from blood. Receptors were obtained from a man younger than 40 with type 1 diabetes.

A few counts support this clone. The chain has TRBV7-9 and TRBJ1-4, with a tentative D call TRBD1 (6 bases). CDR1 is SEHNR, CDR2 FQNEAQ, per germline (reference sequence). The CDR3 is 14 residues long. V lost 7 bases and J 3 bases, leaving 12 bases between the germline ends. The CDR3 coding sequence is TGTGCCAGCAACAAGGACAGCGCTAATGAAAAACTGTTTTTT. It yields the protein CASNKDSANEKLFF. Drawing the rest from reference TRBV7-9 and TRBJ1-4, the complete variable domain is DTGVSQNPRHKITKRGQNVTFRCDPISEHNRLYWYRQTLGQGPEFLTYFQNEAQLEKSRLLSDRFSAERPKGSFSTLEIQRTEQGDSAMYLCASNKDSANEKLFFGSGTQLSVL.

The chain carries TRBV18 and TRBJ2-5; D remains ambiguous. This CDR3 region has 14 residues. The V and J ends lost 3 bases and 3 bases respectively, with 11 bases between them. The germline V gene encodes CDR1 KGHSH and CDR2 LQKENI. The CDR3 loop reads CASSPRRPEETQYF. The CDR3 nucleotides read TGTGCCAGCTCACCGCGTAGGCCAGAAGAGACCCAGTACTTC. Full variable domain (remainder filled in from reference TRBV18 and TRBJ2-5): NAGVMQNPRHLVRRRGQEARLRCSPMKGHSHVYWYRQLPEEGLKFMVYLQKENIIDESGMPKERFSAEFPKEGPSILRIQQVVRGDSAAYFCASSPRRPEETQYFGPGTRLLVL.

The chain has TRBV27 and TRBJ2-4; D not resolved. Trimming pared 0 bases from V and 6 bases from J, leaving 9 bases between. The CDR3 extends over 14 amino acids. The V gene's germline CDR1 is MNHEY and CDR2 SMNVEV (reference sequence). The CDR3 DNA follows: TGTGCCAGCAGTTTATCGCCACTGACAAACATTCAGTACTTC. As protein: CASSLSPLTNIQYF.

The chain couples TRBV5-1 to TRBJ2-3, with a tentative D call TRBD2 (6 bases). V lost 0 bases to trimming and J lost 0 bases, with 8 bases between them. Germline loops: CDR1 SGHRS, CDR2 YFSETQ. This CDR3 has 15 residues. CDR3 in amino acids: CASSLEGTSTDTQYF. In DNA, the CDR3 is TGCGCCAGCAGCTTGGAAGGGACTAGCACAGATACGCAGTATTTT.

This clone appeared a few times. At one end, the junction sequence differs from germline, possibly due to a read error. The chain uses TRBV28 and TRBJ1-2; unclear D gene. CDR3 size: 11 residues. Looked up from germline, CDR1 is MDHEN and CDR2 is SYDVKM. CDR3 nucleotide sequence: TGTGCCAGCAGTTCAAGATACCTAAGCTTCTTC. As protein: CASSSRYLSFF.

CDR3 sequence reads: CASSVGVAGNTEAFF. The DNA of the CDR3 is TGTGCCAGCAGCGTAGGGGTCGCGGGGAACACTGAAGCTTTCTTT. This chain links TRBV9 with TRBJ1-1, with D uncertain. Germline V gene data show CDR1 as SGDLS and CDR2 as YYNGEE. Trimming cost V 0 bases and J 1 base, with 10 bases left between them. The CDR3 spans 15 residues.

The J gene is TRBJ2-5, the V gene TRBV30; D may be TRBD2 (6 bases). The end of the DNA fits TRBJ2-7 better, so the J call may be wrong. The germline gives CDR1 GTSNPN, CDR2 SVGIG (reference sequence). There are 14 residues in the CDR3. The CDR3 DNA reads TGTGCCTGGAGTGTCTTAGCGGTCTCCTACGAGCAGTACTTC. It yields the protein CAWSVLAVSYEQYF.

The chain couples TRBV29-1 to TRBJ2-5, with a weak D call TRBD2 (5 bases). This CDR3 contains 12 residues. The V gene lost 3 bases and the J gene lost 5 bases, with 10 bases spanning the gap. Per the germline V gene, CDR1 is SQVTM and CDR2 is ANQGSEA. The chain's CDR3 is CSVDGVGETQYF. CDR3 nucleotide sequence: TGCAGCGTTGACGGGGTAGGGGAGACCCAGTACTTC.

In this sample, this clone turned up a few times. The V and J genes are TRBV29-1 and TRBJ1-3; D is uncertain. The germline V gene encodes CDR1 SQVTM and CDR2 ANQGSEA. V lost 5 bases and J lost 2, with 10 bases in between. The CDR3 consists of 13 residues. The CDR3 sequence: CSVRGSAGNTIYF. CDR3 coding DNA: TGCAGCGTTCGGGGAAGCGCTGGAAACACCATATATTTT.

There are a few counts of this clone. The chain joins TRBV11-2 to TRBJ1-1; no definite D call. CDR3 length: 11 residues. Trimming took 1 base from V and 8 from J, leaving 5 bases between them. In germline, CDR1 is SGHAT, CDR2 FQNNGV. The CDR3 DNA is TGTGCCAGCAGCTTAGTGGCAGAAGCTTTCTTT. Translation: CASSLVAEAFF.